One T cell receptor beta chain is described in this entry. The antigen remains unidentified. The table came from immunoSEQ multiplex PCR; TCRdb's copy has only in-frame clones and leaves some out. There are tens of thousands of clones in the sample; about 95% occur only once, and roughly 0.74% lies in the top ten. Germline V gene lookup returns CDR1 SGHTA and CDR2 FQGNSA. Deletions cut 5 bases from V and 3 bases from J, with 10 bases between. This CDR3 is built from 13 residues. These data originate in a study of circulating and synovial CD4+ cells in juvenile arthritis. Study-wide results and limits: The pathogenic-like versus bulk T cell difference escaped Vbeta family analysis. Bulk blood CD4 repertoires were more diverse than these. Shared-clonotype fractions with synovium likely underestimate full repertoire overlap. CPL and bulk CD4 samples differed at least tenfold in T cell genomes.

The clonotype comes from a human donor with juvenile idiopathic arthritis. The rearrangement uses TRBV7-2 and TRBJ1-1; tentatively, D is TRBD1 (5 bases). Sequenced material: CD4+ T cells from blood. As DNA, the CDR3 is TGTGCCAGCAGCACGGGACTCGACACTGAAGCTTTCTTT. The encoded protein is CASSTGLDTEAFF.